The 17 T cell receptor beta chains listed next were all sequenced from one sample in a study of CD8 T cells in Susac syndrome. Random hexamers were used to reverse transcribe the RNA input (about 0.45 to 1 ug). MiXCR was run by TCRdb on the immunoSEQ multiplex PCR reads, yielding one entry per CDR3 protein. The table records about 200,000 distinct CDR3 sequences, 90% to 95% of them present only once. The material sequenced was CD4+ T cells from PBMCs. The receptors here all came from a human donor with multiple sclerosis.

V and J are TRBV4-2 and TRBJ1-4; D is possibly TRBD1 (5 bases). Germline CDR1 LGHNA, CDR2 YNFKEQ. CDR3 length: 16 amino acids. The V end lost 0 bases, the J end lost 7 bases, and 15 bases lay between the germline ends. In DNA, the CDR3 is TGTGCCAGCAGCCAAGACGGGGCCGGGGTGAGTGAAAAACTGTTTTTT. Translation gives CASSQDGAGVSEKLFF.

The chain joins TRBV30 to TRBJ2-1, with D unresolved. V lost 3 bases and J lost 5, with 20 bases in between. The CDR3 totals 16 residues. Germline CDR1 is GTSNPN and CDR2 is SVGIG (reference sequence). In DNA, the CDR3 is TGTGCCTGGAGCCCCATAAACAAGGGTTCGGACAATGAGCAGTTCTTC. Translation: CAWSPINKGSDNEQFF. The full variable domain, in which reference TRBV30 and TRBJ2-1 provide the parts outside the CDR3, is SQTIHQWPATLVQPVGSPLSLECTVEGTSNPNLYWYRQAAGRGLQLLFYSVGIGQISSEVPQNLSASRPQDRQFILSSKKLLLSDSGFYLCAWSPINKGSDNEQFFGPGTRLTVL.

V is TRBV6-1 and J is TRBJ1-2; D gene uncertain. Germline V gene sequence: CDR1 MNHNS, CDR2 SASEGT. With 8 bases removed from V and 7 bases from J, the gap between germline ends came to 20 bases. The CDR3 has 14 amino acids. Written as DNA, the CDR3 is TGTGCCAGCCATGTTGAGGCCTTAGGATCTGGCTACACCTTC. Protein: CASHVEALGSGYTF.

J is TRBJ1-2 and V is TRBV24-1, with D possibly being TRBD1 (6 bases). Trimming took off 3 bases at V and 7 bases at J, with 14 bases between the two ends. The CDR3 spans 14 residues. CDR1 and CDR2 from the germline V gene are KGHDR and SFDVKD. The CDR3 DNA follows: TGTGCCACCAGTGATGGGGGACAAAGCGGTGGCTACACCTTC. Translating it yields CATSDGGQSGGYTF.

J is TRBJ2-5 and V is TRBV15; maybe TRBD2 (6 bases). CDR1 and CDR2 (germline): LNHNV, YYDKDF (reference sequence). V was shortened by 5 bases and J by 4 bases, with 14 bases between the two germline ends. There are 14 residues in the CDR3. CDR3 region: CATSRAGFVETQYF. CDR3 nucleotide sequence: TGTGCCACCAGCCGTGCGGGGTTTGTAGAGACCCAGTACTTC.

V usage is TRBV30 and J usage is TRBJ1-3, with no clear D. The CDR3 length is 12 residues. Deletions cut 5 bases from V and 2 bases from J, with 7 bases between. Germline values: CDR1 GTSNPN, CDR2 SVGIG (reference sequence). CDR3 sequence: CAWSATGNTIYF. DNA of the CDR3: TGTGCCTGGTCAGCCACTGGAAACACCATATATTTT. The entire variable domain, with the rest obtained from reference TRBV30 and TRBJ1-3, is as follows: SQTIHQWPATLVQPVGSPLSLECTVEGTSNPNLYWYRQAAGRGLQLLFYSVGIGQISSEVPQNLSASRPQDRQFILSSKKLLLSDSGFYLCAWSATGNTIYFGEGSWLTVV.

This chain joins TRBV3-1 and TRBJ2-1; D unresolved. Trimming shortened V by 0 bases and J by 15 bases, and 12 bases separated the two germline ends. The germline CDR1 and CDR2 sequences are LGHDT and YNNKEL (reference sequence). This CDR3 comprises 12 residues. The CDR3 bases are TGTGCCAGCAGCCAAGATTCCCTGCCCCCGTTCTTC. It yields the protein CASSQDSLPPFF.

The genes are TRBV6-6 and TRBJ1-5; possibly TRBD1 for D (5 bases). This CDR3 spans 15 amino acids. The V end lost 7 bases, the J end lost 1 base, and 14 bases lay between the germline ends. CDR1 and CDR2 from the germline V gene are MNHNY and SVGAGI (reference sequence). CDR3 in amino acids: CASTSGLSSNQPQHF. The CDR3 nucleotides are TGTGCCAGCACCTCAGGGTTGTCGAGCAATCAGCCCCAGCATTTT.

The CDR3 loop is CASSVGGRGQNEQFF. CDR3 nucleotide sequence: TGTGCCAGCAGCGTAGGGGGCAGGGGGCAAAATGAGCAGTTCTTC. This chain links TRBV9 with TRBJ2-1, with 8 positions matching TRBD1. Germline V gene data show CDR1 as SGDLS and CDR2 as YYNGEE. The CDR3 length is 15 residues. V shed 0 bases and J 7 bases; nucleotides not matched to a gene: 6. Full variable domain (remainder filled in from reference TRBV9 and TRBJ2-1): DSGVTQTPKHLITATGQRVTLRCSPRSGDLSVYWYQQSLDQGLQFLIQYYNGEERAKGNILERFSAQQFPDLHSELNLSSLELGDSALYFCASSVGGRGQNEQFFGPGTRLTVL.

The genes are TRBV20-1 and TRBJ1-6; 7 bases agree with TRBD1. The length of the CDR3 is 14 residues. Unmatched junction bases numbered 4, after V lost 0 bases and J lost 8 bases. CDR1 and CDR2 (germline): DFQATT, SNEGSKA (reference sequence). CDR3 bases: TGCAGTGCTAGAGAACGACAGGGATATTCACCCCTCCACTTT. This gives the protein CSARERQGYSPLHF.

The rearrangement links TRBV19 to TRBJ1-2, with D perhaps TRBD1 (5 bases). The CDR3 totals 15 residues. V lost 3 bases to trimming and J lost 2 bases, with 13 bases between them. CDR1 is LNHDA and CDR2 is SQIVND in the germline V gene (reference sequence). The CDR3 is CASSMGPWGNYGYTF. DNA for the CDR3: TGTGCCAGTAGTATGGGTCCGTGGGGGAACTATGGCTACACCTTC.

This chain uses TRBV5-4 with TRBJ1-2; D may be TRBD1 (6 bases). Germline V gives CDR1 SGHNT, CDR2 YYREEE (reference sequence). This CDR3 is 12 amino acids long. Trimming cost V 4 bases and J 5 bases, with 9 bases left between them. As DNA, the CDR3 is TGTGCCAGCAGCATGGACAGTTATGGCTACACCTTC. Translating it yields CASSMDSYGYTF.

J is TRBJ2-7 and V is TRBV2; D call uncertain. The CDR3 spans 13 residues. Germline loops: CDR1 SNHLY, CDR2 FYNNEI. Trimming cost V 7 bases and J 0 bases, with 10 bases left between them. The CDR3 DNA is TGTGCCAGCAATGAGGCGAGCTCCTACGAGCAGTACTTC. This sequence encodes CASNEASSYEQYF.

V is TRBV3-1 and J is TRBJ2-5; D unresolved. V dropped 4 bases and J dropped 2 bases, with 8 bases sitting between them. From germline, CDR1 is LGHDT and CDR2 YNNKEL (reference sequence). This CDR3 spans 13 amino acids. CDR3 region: CASSPVAQETQYF. The CDR3 DNA reads TGTGCCAGCAGCCCAGTGGCTCAAGAGACCCAGTACTTC.

J is TRBJ1-5 and V is TRBV2, with TRBD1 matching over 9 bases. This CDR3 contains 17 residues. The J segment lost 1 base and the V segment lost 5 bases, leaving 9 bases of the junction unmatched. Germline V gene lookup returns CDR1 SNHLY and CDR2 FYNNEI. As DNA, the CDR3 is TGTGCCAGCAGTCCCCCGGACAGGGGATGGAGCAATCAGCCCCAGCATTTT. It codes for CASSPPDRGWSNQPQHF.

V is TRBV4-2 and J is TRBJ2-7, with 13 bases matching TRBD2. After removal of 3 bases from V and 2 bases from J, the junction contained 7 bases not matched to a gene. CDR1 and CDR2 from the germline V gene are LGHNA and YNFKEQ. The CDR3 is 17 residues long. CDR3 in DNA: TGTGCCAGCAGCCAGAGCTCGGGACTAGCGGGAACCTACGAGCAGTACTTC. Protein sequence: CASSQSSGLAGTYEQYF.

CDR3 in DNA: TGCAGTGGTGGGGGGACAGGGGAGACCCAGTACTTC. Its protein is CSGGGTGETQYF. The chain has TRBV20-1 and TRBJ2-5, with TRBD1 identical over 9 bases. The CDR3 is 12 residues long. Trimming removed 7 bases from V and 5 bases from J; junction bases left unmatched: 5. Germline assignment: CDR1 DFQATT and CDR2 SNEGSKA (reference sequence).